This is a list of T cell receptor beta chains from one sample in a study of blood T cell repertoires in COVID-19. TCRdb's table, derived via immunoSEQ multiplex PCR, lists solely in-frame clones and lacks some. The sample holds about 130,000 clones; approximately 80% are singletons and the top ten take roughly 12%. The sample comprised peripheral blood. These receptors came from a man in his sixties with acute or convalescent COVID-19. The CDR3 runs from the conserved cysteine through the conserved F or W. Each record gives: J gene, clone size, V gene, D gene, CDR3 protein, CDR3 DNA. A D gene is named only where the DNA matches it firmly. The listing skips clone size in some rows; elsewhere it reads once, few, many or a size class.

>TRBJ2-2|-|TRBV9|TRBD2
CASSPRLAGVTGELFF
TGTGCCAGCAGCCCTCGACTAGCGGGAGTTACCGGGGAGCTGTTTTTT
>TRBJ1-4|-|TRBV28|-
CASSLRQATNEKLFF
TGTGCCAGCAGTTTAAGGCAGGCAACTAATGAAAAACTGTTTTTT
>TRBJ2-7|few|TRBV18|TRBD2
CASSGQRGTYEQYF
TGTGCCAGCTCAGGCCAGCGGGGTACCTACGAGCAGTACTTC
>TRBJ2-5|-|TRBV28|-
CASSLGQGSETQYF
TGTGCCAGCAGTTTAGGGCAGGGGTCGGAGACCCAGTACTTC
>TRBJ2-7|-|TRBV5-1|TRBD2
CASSFEREGYEQYF
TGCGCCAGCAGCTTTGAGCGGGAGGGATACGAGCAGTACTTC
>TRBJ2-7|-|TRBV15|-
CATSSAPVVPPYEQYF
TGTGCCACCAGCAGCGCCCCGGTAGTACCCCCCTACGAGCAGTACTTC
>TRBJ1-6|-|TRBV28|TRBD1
CASLGDRGVSPLHF
TGTGCCAGCTTGGGGGACAGGGGTGTATCACCCCTCCACTTT
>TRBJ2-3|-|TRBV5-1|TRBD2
CASSLYSPSGGSTDTQYF
TGCGCCAGCAGCTTATACTCCCCTAGCGGCGGAAGCACAGATACGCAGTATTTT
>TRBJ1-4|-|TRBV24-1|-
CATSDGRELFF
TGTGCCACCAGTGATGGCAGGGAACTGTTTTTT
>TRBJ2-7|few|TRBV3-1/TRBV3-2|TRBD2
CASSQGGGAYEQYF
TGTGCCAGCAGCCAAGGCGGGGGAGCCTACGAGCAGTACTTC
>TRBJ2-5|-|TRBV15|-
CATSRDRGGKTQYF
TGTGCCACCAGCAGAGACAGGGGTGGAAAGACCCAGTACTTC
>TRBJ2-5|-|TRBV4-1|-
CASSHPLAGGQTQYF
TGCGCCAGCAGCCATCCTCTGGCAGGAGGGCAGACCCAGTACTTC
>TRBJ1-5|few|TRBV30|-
CAWSRGAQGQPQHF
TGTGCCTGGAGCCGGGGGGCGCAGGGTCAGCCCCAGCATTTT
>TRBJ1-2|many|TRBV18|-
CASSPLITGLYGYTF
TGTGCCAGCTCACCATTAATTACAGGCCTCTATGGCTACACCTTC
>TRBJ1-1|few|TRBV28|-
CASSRTWYTEAFF
TGTGCCAGCAGCAGGACATGGTACACTGAAGCTTTCTTT
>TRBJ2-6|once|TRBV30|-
CAWTGGITSSGANVLTF
TGTGCCTGGACTGGGGGCATAACCTCCTCTGGGGCCAACGTCCTGACTTTC
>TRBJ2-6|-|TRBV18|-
CASSPSGANVLTF
TGTGCCAGCTCACCATCGGGGGCCAACGTCCTGACTTTC
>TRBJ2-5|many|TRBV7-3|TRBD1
CASSLDGTGGQTQYF
TGTGCCAGCAGCTTAGACGGGACAGGCGGGCAGACCCAGTACTTC
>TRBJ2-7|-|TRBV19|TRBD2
CASSSLSGKLYEQYF
TGTGCCAGTAGTTCCCTTAGCGGGAAGTTATACGAGCAGTACTTC
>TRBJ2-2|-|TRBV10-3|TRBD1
CAITKTGGATPPRELFF
TGTGCCATCACCAAGACAGGGGGCGCGACTCCTCCCCGGGAGCTGTTTTTT
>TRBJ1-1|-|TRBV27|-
CASSLEFRVGTEAFF
TGTGCCAGCAGTTTAGAGTTCAGGGTTGGTACTGAAGCTTTCTTT
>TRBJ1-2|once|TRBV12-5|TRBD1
CASGLEQGTGYTF
TGTGCTAGTGGTTTGGAACAGGGGACTGGCTACACCTTC
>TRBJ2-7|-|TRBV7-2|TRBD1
CASSYAGTGTVLREQYF
TGTGCCAGCAGCTATGCCGGGACAGGGACCGTATTACGAGAGCAGTACTTC
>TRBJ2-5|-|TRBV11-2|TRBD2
CASSSGRLTSGRGETQYF
TGTGCCAGCAGCTCCGGACGGCTGACTAGCGGGAGAGGAGAGACCCAGTACTTC
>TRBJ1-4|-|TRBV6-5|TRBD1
CASSRDRLDEKLFF
TGTGCCAGCAGTCGGGACAGGCTGGATGAAAAACTGTTTTTT
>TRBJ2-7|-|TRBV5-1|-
CASSLEGHGYEQYF
TGCGCCAGCAGCTTGGAGGGACACGGCTACGAGCAGTACTTC
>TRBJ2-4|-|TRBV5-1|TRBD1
CASSPGTGGNIQYF
TGCGCCAGCAGCCCCGGGACAGGGGGAAACATTCAGTACTTC
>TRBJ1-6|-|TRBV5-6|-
CASSLEAGYGSPLHF
TGTGCCAGCAGCTTGGAGGCCGGGTATGGTTCACCCCTCCACTTT
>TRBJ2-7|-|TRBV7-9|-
CASSLFGRVEGYEQYF
TGTGCCAGCAGCCTTTTTGGGAGAGTAGAGGGTTACGAGCAGTACTTC
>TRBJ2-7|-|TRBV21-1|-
CASSKEGRGRPYEQYF
TGTGCCAGCAGCAAAGAAGGGCGGGGGCGACCCTACGAGCAGTACTTC
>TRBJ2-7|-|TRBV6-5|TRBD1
CASRRGQGTTYEQYF
TGTGCCAGCAGGAGGGGACAGGGGACGACCTACGAGCAGTACTTC
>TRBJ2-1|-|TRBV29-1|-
CSAGGYEQFF
TGCAGCGCGGGGGGCTATGAGCAGTTCTTC
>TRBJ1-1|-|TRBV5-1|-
CASSLLGEGHTEAFF
TGCGCCAGCAGCTTGCTCGGGGAGGGTCACACTGAAGCTTTCTTT
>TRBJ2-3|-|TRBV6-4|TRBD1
CASSERQGDTQYF
TGTGCCAGCAGTGAACGACAGGGGGATACGCAGTATTTT
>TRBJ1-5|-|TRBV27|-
CASSLGSQGNQPQHF
TGTGCCAGCAGTTTAGGATCCCAGGGAAATCAGCCCCAGCATTTT
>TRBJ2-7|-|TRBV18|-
CASSPQDRSSYEQYF
TGTGCCAGCTCACCTCAAGACAGGAGCTCCTACGAGCAGTACTTC
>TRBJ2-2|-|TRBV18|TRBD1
CASSPRQGRGTGELFF
TGTGCCAGCTCACCGCGACAGGGTCGCGGCACCGGGGAGCTGTTTTTT
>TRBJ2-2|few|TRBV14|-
CASSPDRLRTGELFF
TGTGCCAGCAGTCCAGACAGGTTAAGAACCGGGGAGCTGTTTTTT
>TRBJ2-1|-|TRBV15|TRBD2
CATSRPRLAEYNEQFF
TGTGCCACCAGCAGACCCAGACTAGCGGAATACAATGAGCAGTTCTTC
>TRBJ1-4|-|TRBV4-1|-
CASSQGGTTNEKLFF
TGCGCCAGCAGCCAGGGCGGGACAACTAATGAAAAACTGTTTTTT
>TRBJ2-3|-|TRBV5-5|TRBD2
CASSLRAGGTDTQYF
TGTGCCAGCAGCTTAAGGGCGGGAGGGACAGATACGCAGTATTTT
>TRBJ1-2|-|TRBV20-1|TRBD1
CSASQRQGNYGYTF
TGCAGTGCTAGTCAACGACAGGGTAACTATGGCTACACCTTC
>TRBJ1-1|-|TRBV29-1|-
CSVARDIGRTEAFF
TGCAGCGTTGCCCGGGACATAGGTAGAACTGAAGCTTTCTTT
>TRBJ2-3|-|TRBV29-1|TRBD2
CSAGIAGGSDTQYF
TGCAGCGCTGGGATAGCGGGAGGGTCCGATACGCAGTATTTT
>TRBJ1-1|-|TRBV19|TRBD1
CASREPGQGAAEAFF
TGTGCCAGTAGAGAACCGGGACAGGGGGCCGCTGAAGCTTTCTTT
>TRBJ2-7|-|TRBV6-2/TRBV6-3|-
CASSYGLHSYEQYF
TGTGCCAGCAGTTATGGGCTGCACTCCTACGAGCAGTACTTC
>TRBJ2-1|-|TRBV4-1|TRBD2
CASSLDPPAGGYNEQFF
TGCGCCAGCAGCCTCGACCCCCCAGCGGGGGGATACAATGAGCAGTTCTTC
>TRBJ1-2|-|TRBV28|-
CASRPDSNYGYTF
TGTGCCAGCAGACCCGACAGTAACTATGGCTACACCTTC
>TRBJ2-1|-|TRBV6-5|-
CASSLDYYNEQFF
TGTGCCAGCAGTTTGGACTATTACAATGAGCAGTTCTTC
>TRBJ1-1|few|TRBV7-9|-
CASSSQQGLGTEAFF
TGTGCCAGCAGCTCCCAACAGGGTCTTGGGACTGAAGCTTTCTTT
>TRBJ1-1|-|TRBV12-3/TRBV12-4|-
CASSLYSEAFF
TGTGCCAGCAGTTTATACTCTGAAGCTTTCTTT
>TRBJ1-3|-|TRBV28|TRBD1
CASSLTGYGNTIYF
TGTGCCAGCAGTTTGACAGGGTATGGAAACACCATATATTTT
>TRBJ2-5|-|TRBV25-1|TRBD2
CASSEFGLAGETQYF
TGTGCCAGCAGTGAATTCGGACTAGCAGGAGAGACCCAGTACTTC
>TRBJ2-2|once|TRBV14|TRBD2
CASRLAGGVGELFF
TGTGCCAGCCGTCTAGCGGGAGGTGTCGGGGAGCTGTTTTTT